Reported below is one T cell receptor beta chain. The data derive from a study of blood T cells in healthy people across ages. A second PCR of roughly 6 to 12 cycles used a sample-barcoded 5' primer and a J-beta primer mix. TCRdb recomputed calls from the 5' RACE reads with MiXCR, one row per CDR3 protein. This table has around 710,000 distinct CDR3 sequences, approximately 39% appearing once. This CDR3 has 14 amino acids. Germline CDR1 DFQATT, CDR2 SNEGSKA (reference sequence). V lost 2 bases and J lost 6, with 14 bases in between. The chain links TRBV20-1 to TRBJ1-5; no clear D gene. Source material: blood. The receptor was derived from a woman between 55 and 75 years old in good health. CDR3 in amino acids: CSARLAGDGQPQHF. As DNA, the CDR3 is TGCAGTGCTAGACTGGCAGGCGATGGTCAGCCCCAGCATTTT.